This T cell receptor beta chain appears in the sequencing data of a study of blood T cell repertoires in COVID-19. This clone was counted only a few times. The germline V gene encodes CDR1 SGHTA and CDR2 FQGNSA. The junction had 8 bases not matched to a gene; V was cut back by 1 base and J by 10 bases. The CDR3 covers 16 residues. Sequenced by immunoSEQ multiplex PCR; TCRdb stores in-frame clones only, minus some. The sample carries more than 75,000 clones, approximately 82% recorded once. This chain joins TRBV7-2 and TRBJ1-6; 9 positions agree with TRBD1. This clonotype originated in a man in his 60s with acute or convalescent COVID-19. Source material: peripheral blood. Here the CDR3 reads CASSLGGTGIGSPLHF. Here the CDR3 DNA reads TGTGCCAGCAGCTTAGGGGGGACAGGGATCGGATCACCCCTCCACTTT.